This note documents a single TCR beta chain sequence. The protocol was immunoSEQ multiplex PCR, while the TCRdb copy is restricted to in-frame clones and leaves out a portion. This table has about 160,000 clones, roughly 86% appearing once. The CDR3 has 15 amino acids. Losses at the gene ends were 5 bases for V and 15 bases for J; bases not matched to a gene: 12. Germline V gene sequence: CDR1 SGHNT, CDR2 YYREEE (reference sequence). The data were obtained in a study of blood T cell repertoires in COVID-19. The specimen sequenced was peripheral blood. This receptor was taken from a man between 60 and 75 years old with COVID-19, enrolled during active disease. The chain is built from TRBV5-4 and TRBJ2-6; TRBD1 matches at 12 bases. CDR3 in amino acids: CASSAEGQGAPGLTF. CDR3 DNA: TGTGCCAGCAGTGCGGAGGGACAGGGGGCCCCCGGCCTGACTTTC.